This T cell receptor (beta chain) emerged from a study of CD8+ T cells in alopecia areata (dated by TCRdb to the late 2010s). Study-level background: Treated patients were enrolled in an open-label pilot trial of oral tofacitinib at 5 to 10 mg twice daily for moderate-to-severe alopecia areata. Patients received tofacitinib for 6 to 18 months and were then followed off drug for 6 months to check for delayed response and recurrence. High-throughput TCRbeta sequencing was used to examine T cell clonal expansion in alopecia areata in both the C3H/HeJ mouse model and human patients. In humans, TCRbeta sequencing was performed on scalp tissue and on sorted CD4+ and CD8+ peripheral blood T cells from healthy controls and from patients with patchy or totalis/universalis alopecia areata. Biopsies were taken from tofacitinib-treated patients at baseline and at 4 and 24 weeks of treatment, and a later scalp biopsy was taken in several of the tofacitinib-treated patients. Scalp clonality was compared among normal scalp (n=4), patchy alopecia areata scalp (n=8), and alopecia totalis/universalis scalp (n=8). The RNA source kit depended on sample type: the PAXgene miRNA kit for fixed scalp, the miRNeasy kit for PBMCs, and the RNeasy kit for mouse skin. immunoSEQ multiplex PCR using 35 Vbeta forward primers and 13 Jbeta reverse primers was used to amplify TCRbeta CDR3 regions.

The time point label of this sample denotes: baseline before oral tofacitinib. Lesional scalp punch biopsies and peripheral blood were obtained from alopecia areata patients. After PBMCs were isolated by density centrifugation and stained for CD3, CD4 and CD8, a FACSAria was used to sort CD4+ and CD8+ T cells. Beyond this particular receptor, the publication reports: Compared with mice, TCR sequences shared between patients were less clear, possibly partly because of HLA diversity across the patient population. Unlike mouse skin, which is dominated by gammadelta T cells, normal human skin has resident alphabeta T cells that are also sequenced, and this complicates analysis of the scalp TCR repertoire. Compared with normal scalp, lesional scalp had higher clonality and more expanded CD8+ clones, particularly in alopecia totalis/universalis, a pattern that suggests antigenic drive.

The library came from the immunoSEQ multiplex PCR assay. To provide template for TCR sequencing, every sample had RNA extracted and reverse transcribed into cDNA. SuperScript III was used for first-strand cDNA synthesis, primed with a 2:1 mix of oligo-dT and random hexamers. A synthetic immune receptor repertoire was used to gauge amplification bias, and whatever bias remained was removed computationally. For the original study's pipeline: Raw reads were preprocessed to remove errors, and CDR3 was defined according to IMGT conventions as the region from the conserved cysteine to phenylalanine. Clonality was computed by normalizing Shannon entropy by log2 of the number of productive unique TCRs and subtracting the result from 1. Whether scalp clones were CD4 or CD8 was inferred by matching scalp TCRbeta sequences against CD4 and CD8 repertoires sorted from blood. TCRdb retrieved this table from immuneACCESS and kept in-frame rearrangements only. Not all clones are present; in checked studies, unresolved V genes account for under half, and no reason is known for the remainder. The D gene and trimming were derived from the DNA, and the V and J assignments and clone size from that table. The sample yields 200,000 or so clones; 50% to 70% were counted once. The ten biggest clones cover around 0.46% of the sample.

As to this clone: No antigen is known for it. One base away there is no much larger clone; base qualities are not given.

This TCR was sampled from a human donor with alopecia areata. Sequenced here: CD4+ T cells sorted from blood, sampled at week 0.

Here is the DNA: TGTGCCAGCAGGTCGTTGAACACCGGGGAGCTGTTTTTT. Its protein is CASRSLNTGELFF. The V and J genes are TRBV6-5 and TRBJ2-2, with no D gene named confidently. The CDR1 and CDR2 encoded by the germline V gene are MNHEY and SVGAGI. The CDR3 goes from the cysteine to the phenylalanine over 13 residues. CDR3 DNA only is kept here, 39 bases in frame from base 1. Trimming takes 6 bases from V and 1 base from J, and the germline ends sit 6 bases apart.